This T cell receptor beta chain emerged from a study of blood T cell repertoires in COVID-19. Background on the study: Sites in the United States, Italy and Spain provided acute and convalescent COVID-19 samples. In each case, the material was cDNA or gDNA derived from T cells, B-cell-depleted T cells, or PBMCs.

The CDR3 totals 16 residues. CDR1 is MNHEY, CDR2 SVGEGT, per germline. The V end lost 6 bases, the J end lost 0 bases, and 18 bases lay between the germline ends. The data were produced by immunoSEQ multiplex PCR, yet TCRdb's version contains in-frame clones alone and is incomplete. The sample shows 60,000 to 85,000 clones, around 78% of them seen only once. This clonotype originated in a human donor in a cohort sampled during active COVID-19. This rearrangement joins TRBV6-2 or TRBV6-3 to TRBJ2-7; a weak D match, TRBD2 (5 bases). Sequencing was done on a sample of peripheral blood. In DNA form, the CDR3 reads TGTGCCAGCAGCGGCAGGCCCGGGATACGCTCCTACGAGCAGTACTTC. Translating gives CASSGRPGIRSYEQYF.